What follows is one T cell receptor beta chain and its context. The antigen is unknown. Germline values: CDR1 MNHEY, CDR2 SVGAGI. The CDR3 extends over 14 amino acids. V was pared by 5 bases and J by 8 bases, with 8 bases of the junction left unmatched. The PCR contained 60 Vbeta and 13 Jbeta primers. Method: immunoSEQ multiplex PCR; TCRdb's copy keeps in-frame clones and lacks some. Its listing shows approximately 130,000 clones. This specimen belongs to a study of cytomegalovirus exposure and HLA in healthy donors. Notes on the study in general: Some V segments, including TRBV6-2 and TRBV6-3, were excluded as indistinguishable. TCR beta chain V- and J-gene trimming was linked, in a later analysis, to a missense variant in DCLRE1C. In a later analysis, HLA-C alleles had the fewest associated TCRs, DRB1 alleles the most. Previously analyzed data showed that most TCR beta V segments were productive at a frequency of about 87% or about 30%.

This chain uses TRBV6-5 with TRBJ1-4, with 7 bases aligning to TRBD1. Sample: PBMCs. This TCR was sampled from a woman aged 60-70 years in good health and CMV-seronegative. CDR3 region: CASSKQGLGEKLFF. The CDR3 DNA reads as TGTGCCAGCAGTAAACAGGGGTTGGGAGAAAAACTGTTTTTT.